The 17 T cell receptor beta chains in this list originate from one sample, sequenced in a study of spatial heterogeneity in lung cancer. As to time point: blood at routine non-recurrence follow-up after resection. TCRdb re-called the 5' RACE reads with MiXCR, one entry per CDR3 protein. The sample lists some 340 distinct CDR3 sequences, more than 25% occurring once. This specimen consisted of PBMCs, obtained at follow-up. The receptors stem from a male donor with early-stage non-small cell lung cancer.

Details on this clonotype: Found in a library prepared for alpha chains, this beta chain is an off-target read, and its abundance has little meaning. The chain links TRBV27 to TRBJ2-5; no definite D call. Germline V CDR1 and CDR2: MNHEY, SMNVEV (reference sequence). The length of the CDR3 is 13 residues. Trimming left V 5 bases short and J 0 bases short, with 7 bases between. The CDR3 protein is CASSPTYQETQYF. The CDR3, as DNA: TGTGCCAGCAGTCCGACGTACCAAGAGACCCAGTACTTC.

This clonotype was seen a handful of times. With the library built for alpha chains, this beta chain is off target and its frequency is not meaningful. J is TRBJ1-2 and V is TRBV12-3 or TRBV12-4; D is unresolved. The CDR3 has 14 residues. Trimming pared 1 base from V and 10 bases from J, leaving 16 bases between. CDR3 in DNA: TGTGCCAGCAGTTTAGGGCAGTGGCTCATGGACTACACCTTC. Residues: CASSLGQWLMDYTF.

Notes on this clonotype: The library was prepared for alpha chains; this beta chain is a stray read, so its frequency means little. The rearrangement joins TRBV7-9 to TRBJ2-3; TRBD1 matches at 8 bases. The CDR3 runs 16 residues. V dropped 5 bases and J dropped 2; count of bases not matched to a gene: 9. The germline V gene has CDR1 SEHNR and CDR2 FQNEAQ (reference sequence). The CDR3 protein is CASSPRQGPYTDTQYF. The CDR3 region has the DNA TGTGCCAGCAGCCCTCGACAGGGGCCCTACACAGATACGCAGTATTTT.

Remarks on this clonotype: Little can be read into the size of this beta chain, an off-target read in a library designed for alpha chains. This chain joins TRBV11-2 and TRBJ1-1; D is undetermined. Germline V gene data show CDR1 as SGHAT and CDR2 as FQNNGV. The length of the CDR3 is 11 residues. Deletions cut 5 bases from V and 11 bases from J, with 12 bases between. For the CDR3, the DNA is TGTGCCAGCAGCCCCCCTGGCTCGGCTTTCTTT. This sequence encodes CASSPPGSAFF.

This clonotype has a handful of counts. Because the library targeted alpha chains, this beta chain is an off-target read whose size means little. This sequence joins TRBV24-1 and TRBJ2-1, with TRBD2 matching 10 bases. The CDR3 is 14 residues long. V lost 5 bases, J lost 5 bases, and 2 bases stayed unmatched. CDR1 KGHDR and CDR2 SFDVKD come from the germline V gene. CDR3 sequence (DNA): TGTGCCACCAGTGGGACTAGCGGTAACAATGAGCAGTTCTTC. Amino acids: CATSGTSGNNEQFF.

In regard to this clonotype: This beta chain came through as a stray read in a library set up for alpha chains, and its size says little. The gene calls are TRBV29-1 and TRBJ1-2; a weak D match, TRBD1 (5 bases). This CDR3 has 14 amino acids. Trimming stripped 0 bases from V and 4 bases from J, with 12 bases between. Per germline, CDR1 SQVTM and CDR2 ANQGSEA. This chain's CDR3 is CSVEDPGRGYGYTF. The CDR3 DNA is TGCAGCGTTGAAGATCCTGGGAGGGGCTATGGCTACACCTTC.

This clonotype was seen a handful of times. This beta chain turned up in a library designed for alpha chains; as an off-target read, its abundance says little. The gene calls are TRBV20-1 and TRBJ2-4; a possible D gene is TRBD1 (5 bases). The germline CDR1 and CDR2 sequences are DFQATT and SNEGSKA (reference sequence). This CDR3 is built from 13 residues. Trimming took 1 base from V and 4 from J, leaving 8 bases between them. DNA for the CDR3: TGCAGTGCTAGAGGGCAGGGAAAAAACATTCAGTACTTC. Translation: CSARGQGKNIQYF.

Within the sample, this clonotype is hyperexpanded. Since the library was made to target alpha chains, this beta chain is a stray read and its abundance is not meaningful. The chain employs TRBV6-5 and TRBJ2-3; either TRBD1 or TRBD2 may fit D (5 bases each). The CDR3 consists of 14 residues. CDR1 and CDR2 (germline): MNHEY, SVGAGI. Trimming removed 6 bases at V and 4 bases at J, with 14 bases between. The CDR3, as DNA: TGTGCCAGCAGCGGGACCCCGAGGGCAGATACGCAGTATTTT. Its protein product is CASSGTPRADTQYF.

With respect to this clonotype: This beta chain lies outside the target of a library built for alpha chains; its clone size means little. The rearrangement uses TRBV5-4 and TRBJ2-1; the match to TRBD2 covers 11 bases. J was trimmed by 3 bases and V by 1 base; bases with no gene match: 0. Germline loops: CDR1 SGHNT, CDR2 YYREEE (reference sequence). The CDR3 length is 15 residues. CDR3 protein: CASSLTSGGYNEQFF. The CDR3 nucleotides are TGTGCCAGCAGCTTGACTAGCGGGGGCTACAATGAGCAGTTCTTC.

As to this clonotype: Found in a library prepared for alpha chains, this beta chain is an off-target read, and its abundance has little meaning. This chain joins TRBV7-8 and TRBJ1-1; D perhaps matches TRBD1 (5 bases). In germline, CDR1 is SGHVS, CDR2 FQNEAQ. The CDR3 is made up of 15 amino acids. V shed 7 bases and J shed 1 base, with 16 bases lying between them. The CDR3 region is CASTRLGARNTEAFF. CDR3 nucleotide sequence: TGTGCCAGCACCCGGCTCGGGGCCAGGAACACTGAAGCTTTCTTT.

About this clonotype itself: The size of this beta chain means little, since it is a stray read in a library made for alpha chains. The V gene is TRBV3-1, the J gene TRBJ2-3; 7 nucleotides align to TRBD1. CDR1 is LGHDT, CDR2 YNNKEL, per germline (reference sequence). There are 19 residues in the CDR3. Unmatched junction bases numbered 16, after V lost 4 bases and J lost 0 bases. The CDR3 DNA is TGTGCCAGCAGCCTAAAGCCGGGACAGTATTTCTCTAGCACAGATACGCAGTATTTT. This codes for CASSLKPGQYFSSTDTQYF.

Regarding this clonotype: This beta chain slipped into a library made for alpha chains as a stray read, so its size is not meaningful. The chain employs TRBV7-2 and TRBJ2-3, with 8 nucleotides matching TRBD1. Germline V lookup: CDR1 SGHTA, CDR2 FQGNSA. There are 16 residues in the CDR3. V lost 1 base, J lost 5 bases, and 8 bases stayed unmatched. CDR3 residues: CASSLGPDRAGDTQYF. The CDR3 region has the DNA TGTGCCAGCAGCTTAGGCCCGGACAGGGCGGGAGATACGCAGTATTTT. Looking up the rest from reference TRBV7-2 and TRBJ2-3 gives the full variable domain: GAGVSQSPSNKVTEKGKDVELRCDPISGHTALYWYRQSLGQGLEFLIYFQGNSAPDKSGLPSDRFSAERTGGSVSTLTIQRTQQEDSAVYLCASSLGPDRAGDTQYFGPGTRLTVL.

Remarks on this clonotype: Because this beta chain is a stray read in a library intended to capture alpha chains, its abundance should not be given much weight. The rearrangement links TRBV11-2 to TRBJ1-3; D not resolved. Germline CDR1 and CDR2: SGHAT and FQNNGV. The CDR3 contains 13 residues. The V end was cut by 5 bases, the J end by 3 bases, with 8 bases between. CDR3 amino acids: CASSPNIGNTIYF. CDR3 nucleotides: TGTGCCAGCAGCCCCAATATTGGAAACACCATATATTTT. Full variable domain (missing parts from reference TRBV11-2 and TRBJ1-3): EAGVAQSPRYKIIEKRQSVAFWCNPISGHATLYWYQQILGQGPKLLIQFQNNGVVDDSQLPKDRFSAERLKGVDSTLKIQPAKLEDSAVYLCASSPNIGNTIYFGEGSWLTVV.

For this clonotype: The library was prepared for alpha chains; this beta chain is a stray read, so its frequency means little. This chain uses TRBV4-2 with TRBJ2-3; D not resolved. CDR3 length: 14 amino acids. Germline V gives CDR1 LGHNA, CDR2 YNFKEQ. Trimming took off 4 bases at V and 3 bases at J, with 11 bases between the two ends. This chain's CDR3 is CASSLGVNTDTQYF. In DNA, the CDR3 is TGTGCCAGCAGCCTGGGCGTTAATACAGATACGCAGTATTTT.

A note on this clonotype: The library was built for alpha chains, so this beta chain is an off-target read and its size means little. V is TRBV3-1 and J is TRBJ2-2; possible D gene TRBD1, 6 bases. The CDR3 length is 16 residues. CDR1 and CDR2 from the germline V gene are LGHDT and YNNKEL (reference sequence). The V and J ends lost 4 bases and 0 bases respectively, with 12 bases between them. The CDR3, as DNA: TGTGCCAGCAGCCTTGGACAGAGCCCGAACACCGGGGAGCTGTTTTTT. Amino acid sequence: CASSLGQSPNTGELFF.

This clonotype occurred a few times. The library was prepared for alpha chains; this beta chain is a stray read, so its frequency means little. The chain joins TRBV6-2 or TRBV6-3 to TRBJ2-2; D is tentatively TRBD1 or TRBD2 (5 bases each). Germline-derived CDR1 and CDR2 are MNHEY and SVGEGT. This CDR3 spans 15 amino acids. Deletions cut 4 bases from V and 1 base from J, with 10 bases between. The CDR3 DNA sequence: TGTGCCAGCAGTTGGGACCCCCGGAACACCGGGGAGCTGTTTTTT. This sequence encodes CASSWDPRNTGELFF.

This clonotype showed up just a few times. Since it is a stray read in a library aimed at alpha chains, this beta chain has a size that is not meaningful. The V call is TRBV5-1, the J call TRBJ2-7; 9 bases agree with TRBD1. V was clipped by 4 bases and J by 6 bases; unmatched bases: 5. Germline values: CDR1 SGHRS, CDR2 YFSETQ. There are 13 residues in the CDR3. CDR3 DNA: TGCGCCAGCAGCACGGGACAGGGCGGCGAGCAGTACTTC. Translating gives CASSTGQGGEQYF.